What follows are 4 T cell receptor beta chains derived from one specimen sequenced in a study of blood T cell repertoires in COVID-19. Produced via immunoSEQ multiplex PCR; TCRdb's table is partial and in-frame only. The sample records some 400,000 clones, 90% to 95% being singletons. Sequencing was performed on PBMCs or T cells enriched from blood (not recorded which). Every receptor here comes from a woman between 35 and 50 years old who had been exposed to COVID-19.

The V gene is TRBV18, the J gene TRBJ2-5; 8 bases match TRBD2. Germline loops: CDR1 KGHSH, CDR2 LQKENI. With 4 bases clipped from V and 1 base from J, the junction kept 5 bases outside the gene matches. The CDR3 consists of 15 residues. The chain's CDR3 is CASSLLSGSQETQYF. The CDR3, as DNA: TGTGCCAGCTCACTCCTCAGCGGGAGCCAAGAGACCCAGTACTTC.

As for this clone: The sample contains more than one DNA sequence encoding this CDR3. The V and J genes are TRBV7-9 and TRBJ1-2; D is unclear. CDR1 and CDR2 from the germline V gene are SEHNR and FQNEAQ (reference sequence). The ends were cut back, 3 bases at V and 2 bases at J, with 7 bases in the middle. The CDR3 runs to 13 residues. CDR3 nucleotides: TGTGCCAGCAGCTTCGCAGGCAACTATGGCTACACCTTC. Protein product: CASSFAGNYGYTF.

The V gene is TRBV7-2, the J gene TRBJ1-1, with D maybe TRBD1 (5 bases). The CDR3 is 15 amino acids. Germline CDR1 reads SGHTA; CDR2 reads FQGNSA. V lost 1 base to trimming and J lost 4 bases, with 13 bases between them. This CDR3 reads CASSLEVRRGTEAFF. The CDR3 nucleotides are TGTGCCAGCAGCTTAGAGGTCAGGAGGGGCACTGAAGCTTTCTTT.

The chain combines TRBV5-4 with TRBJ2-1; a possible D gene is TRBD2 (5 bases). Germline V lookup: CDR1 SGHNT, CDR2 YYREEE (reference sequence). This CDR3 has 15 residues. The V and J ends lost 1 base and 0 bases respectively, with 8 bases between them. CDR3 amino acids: CASSLSSGSYNEQFF. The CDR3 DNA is TGTGCCAGCAGCTTGTCAAGCGGCTCCTACAATGAGCAGTTCTTC. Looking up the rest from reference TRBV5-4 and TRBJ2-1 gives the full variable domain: ETGVTQSPTHLIKTRGQQVTLRCSSQSGHNTVSWYQQALGQGPQFIFQYYREEENGRGNFPPRFSGLQFPNYSSELNVNALELDDSALYLCASSLSSGSYNEQFFGPGTRLTVL.